The 29 T cell receptor beta chains reported below all come from one sample, sequenced in a study of cytomegalovirus exposure and HLA in healthy donors. Primers included in the PCR were 60 Vbeta and 13 Jbeta primers. Method: immunoSEQ multiplex PCR; TCRdb's copy keeps in-frame clones and lacks some. The top ten hold 0.2% to 0.25% of the sample, which has around 210,000 clones, about 85% seen once. Sample: PBMCs. These receptors were collected from a girl aged 2-10 years in good health and CMV-seronegative.

The chain carries TRBV18 and TRBJ1-3, with D perhaps TRBD1 (5 bases). The CDR3 covers 16 residues. The germline gives CDR1 KGHSH, CDR2 LQKENI. V dropped 2 bases and J dropped 2 bases, with 13 bases sitting between them. The CDR3 spells CASSPFGLGAGNTIYF. In DNA form, the CDR3 reads TGTGCCAGCTCACCATTTGGGCTAGGGGCTGGAAACACCATATATTTT.

The chain carries TRBV10-2 and TRBJ1-2; 8 bases agree with TRBD1. The junction had 12 bases not matched to a gene; V was cut back by 3 bases and J by 6 bases. This CDR3 has 16 residues. From germline, CDR1 is WSHSY and CDR2 SAAADI. This chain's CDR3 is CASSEYLTGGKDGYTF. The DNA of the CDR3 is TGCGCCAGCAGTGAATACCTTACAGGGGGGAAGGATGGCTACACCTTC.

The chain employs TRBV6-5 and TRBJ2-3; D possibly corresponds to TRBD2 (5 bases). Germline V gene lookup returns CDR1 MNHEY and CDR2 SVGAGI. This CDR3 region has 14 residues. Trimming cost V 5 bases and J 5 bases, with 14 bases left between them. CDR3 in DNA: TGTGCCAGCAGTGCCCTAGCTTGGAGAGATACGCAGTATTTT. Translating gives CASSALAWRDTQYF.

This chain connects TRBV4-2 to TRBJ1-4; 8 nucleotides align to TRBD1. J was trimmed by 8 bases and V by 3 bases; bases with no gene match: 5. The CDR3 has 14 amino acids. Per the germline V gene, CDR1 is LGHNA and CDR2 is YNFKEQ. The CDR3 bases are TGTGCCAGCAGCCATGCACAGGGGGACGAAAAACTGTTTTTT. Its translation is CASSHAQGDEKLFF.

The V and J genes are TRBV9 and TRBJ1-2, with TRBD1 as a possible D gene (5 bases). This CDR3 is built from 13 residues. The ends were cut back, 4 bases at V and 8 bases at J, with 15 bases in the middle. Germline CDR1 is SGDLS and CDR2 is YYNGEE. CDR3 in DNA: TGTGCCAGCAGCCAAGCCGACAGAATCGGCTACACCTTC. Protein sequence: CASSQADRIGYTF. The full variable domain, rest sourced from reference TRBV9 and TRBJ1-2, is DSGVTQTPKHLITATGQRVTLRCSPRSGDLSVYWYQQSLDQGLQFLIQYYNGEERAKGNILERFSAQQFPDLHSELNLSSLELGDSALYFCASSQADRIGYTFGSGTRLTVV.

The chain is built from TRBV30 and TRBJ1-3; no reliable D call. This CDR3 has 15 amino acids. Germline V gives CDR1 GTSNPN, CDR2 SVGIG (reference sequence). V lost 2 bases, J lost 0 bases, and 11 bases lay in between. The CDR3 DNA reads as TGTGCCTGGAGTCCCCGGCGGAGCTCTGGAAACACCATATATTTT. This sequence encodes CAWSPRRSSGNTIYF.

The CDR3 DNA reads as TGTGCCAGCAGCCAGCTGGGACTAGTGTCCTGCTCCTACGAGCAGTACTTC. This encodes CASSQLGLVSCSYEQYF. The chain joins TRBV7-7 to TRBJ2-7; 8 bases map to TRBD2. Germline loops: CDR1 SSHAT, CDR2 FNYEAQ (reference sequence). The CDR3 is made up of 17 amino acids. Trimming cost V 5 bases and J 0 bases; bases outside gene matches: 12.

V gene TRBV9 combines with J gene TRBJ1-5; D remains unclear. Looked up from germline, CDR1 is SGDLS and CDR2 is YYNGEE. V was cut by 0 bases and J by 0 bases, with 7 bases left in between. CDR3 size: 15 residues. The CDR3 sequence: CASSVDGHSNQPQHF. CDR3 bases: TGTGCCAGCAGCGTAGACGGTCATAGCAATCAGCCCCAGCATTTT.

In the case of this clone: This same CDR3 is encoded by further DNA sequences in the sample. The chain joins TRBV9 to TRBJ2-2; D may be TRBD1 (6 bases). Germline V gene data show CDR1 as SGDLS and CDR2 as YYNGEE. This CDR3 comprises 15 residues. The V and J ends lost 0 bases and 4 bases respectively, with 10 bases between them. CDR3 sequence (DNA): TGTGCCAGCAGCGTAGCAGGGGTGGGCACCGGGGAGCTGTTTTTT. Translated: CASSVAGVGTGELFF. The entire variable domain, with the rest obtained from reference TRBV9 and TRBJ2-2, is as follows: DSGVTQTPKHLITATGQRVTLRCSPRSGDLSVYWYQQSLDQGLQFLIQYYNGEERAKGNILERFSAQQFPDLHSELNLSSLELGDSALYFCASSVAGVGTGELFFGEGSRLTVL.

The chain recombines TRBV27 with TRBJ2-1, with D hard to call. The V gene's germline CDR1 is MNHEY and CDR2 SMNVEV (reference sequence). The CDR3 has 11 amino acids. Trimming took 5 bases from V and 7 from J, leaving 6 bases between them. The CDR3, as DNA: TGTGCCAGCAGTCGGAGAAATGAGCAGTTCTTC. This encodes CASSRRNEQFF.

The chain links TRBV6-5 to TRBJ1-2; D is ambiguous. Trimming left V 0 bases short and J 4 bases short, with 12 bases between. CDR3 length: 15 residues. Germline lookup yields CDR1 MNHEY and CDR2 SVGAGI. CDR3 coding DNA: TGTGCCAGCAGTTACTCGAGGAGTCTCCTCTATGGCTACACCTTC. It is translated as CASSYSRSLLYGYTF.

The chain links TRBV4-1 to TRBJ2-4; 7 nucleotides match TRBD1. The CDR3 has 15 residues. V shed 1 base and J 3 bases; nucleotides not matched to a gene: 3. Germline V gene lookup returns CDR1 MGHRA and CDR2 YSYEKL. CDR3 protein: CASSQVGDSKNIQYF. For the CDR3, the DNA is TGCGCCAGCAGCCAAGTTGGGGACAGCAAAAACATTCAGTACTTC.

The CDR3 protein is CASSLEAGTGNTIYF. The CDR3 bases are TGCGCCAGCAGCTTGGAAGCGGGGACCGGAAACACCATATATTTT. J is TRBJ1-3 and V is TRBV5-1; D possibly corresponds to TRBD1 (5 bases). Trimming pared 0 bases from V and 4 bases from J, leaving 11 bases between. This CDR3 is 15 amino acids long. The germline V gene encodes CDR1 SGHRS and CDR2 YFSETQ. The variable domain in full, with the rest retrieved from reference TRBV5-1 and TRBJ1-3, is KAGVTQTPRYLIKTRGQQVTLSCSPISGHRSVSWYQQTPGQGLQFLFEYFSETQRNKGNFPGRFSGRQFSNSRSEMNVSTLELGDSALYLCASSLEAGTGNTIYFGEGSWLTVV.

The rearrangement links TRBV5-1 to TRBJ2-3, with 8 bases matching TRBD1. The CDR3 has 16 amino acids. Germline lookup yields CDR1 SGHRS and CDR2 YFSETQ. V shed 0 bases, J shed 9 bases, and the junction held 12 bases outside the gene matches. The DNA of the CDR3 is TGCGCCAGCAGCTTGGGGGATGGGACAGGCTCGGGGACGCAGTATTTT. It codes for CASSLGDGTGSGTQYF.

The chain links TRBV11-2 to TRBJ2-2, with D hard to call. Germline CDR1 reads SGHAT; CDR2 reads FQNNGV. Deletions cut 3 bases from V and 7 bases from J, with 6 bases between. The CDR3 spans 12 residues. The CDR3 loop reads CASSFVIGELFF. As DNA, the CDR3 is TGTGCCAGCAGCTTCGTAATCGGGGAGCTGTTTTTT.

The V gene is TRBV19, the J gene TRBJ2-3; TRBD2 agrees at 7 bases. From germline, CDR1 is LNHDA and CDR2 SQIVND (reference sequence). CDR3 length equals 15 residues. With 4 bases clipped from V and 1 base from J, the junction kept 5 bases outside the gene matches. CDR3 region: CASSTQRDGTDTQYF. The CDR3 nucleotides are TGTGCCAGTAGTACCCAGCGGGACGGCACAGATACGCAGTATTTT. The entire variable domain, with the rest obtained from reference TRBV19 and TRBJ2-3, is as follows: DGGITQSPKYLFRKEGQNVTLSCEQNLNHDAMYWYRQDPGQGLRLIYYSQIVNDFQKGDIAEGYSVSREKKESFPLTVTSAQKNPTAFYLCASSTQRDGTDTQYFGPGTRLTVL.

The V call is TRBV19, the J call TRBJ1-5; 9 nucleotides align to TRBD1. J lost 0 bases, V lost 8 bases, and 2 bases had no gene match. Per the germline V gene, CDR1 is LNHDA and CDR2 is SQIVND (reference sequence). This CDR3 spans 14 amino acids. CDR3 coding DNA: TGTGCCAGTGTGACAGGGGGTAGCAATCAGCCCCAGCATTTT. Translating it yields CASVTGGSNQPQHF. Full variable domain (missing parts from reference TRBV19 and TRBJ1-5): DGGITQSPKYLFRKEGQNVTLSCEQNLNHDAMYWYRQDPGQGLRLIYYSQIVNDFQKGDIAEGYSVSREKKESFPLTVTSAQKNPTAFYLCASVTGGSNQPQHFGDGTRLSIL.

The sample holds one count of this clone. The chain carries TRBV11-2 and TRBJ2-7, with 10 bases matching TRBD1. The V and J ends lost 2 bases and 6 bases, in that order; junction bases with no gene match: 4. Per germline, CDR1 SGHAT and CDR2 FQNNGV. CDR3 length: 14 amino acids. The CDR3, as DNA: TGTGCCAGCAGCTTATTTGGACAGGGGGTCGAGCAGTACTTC. The encoded protein is CASSLFGQGVEQYF. Together with reference TRBV11-2 and TRBJ2-7, the CDR3 gives the full variable domain: EAGVAQSPRYKIIEKRQSVAFWCNPISGHATLYWYQQILGQGPKLLIQFQNNGVVDDSQLPKDRFSAERLKGVDSTLKIQPAKLEDSAVYLCASSLFGQGVEQYFGPGTRLTVT.

This clone has just a few counts. The rearrangement links TRBV5-1 to TRBJ2-3; D is unclear. The CDR3 length is 15 residues. The V end was cut by 1 base, the J end by 0 bases, with 9 bases between. Germline V lookup: CDR1 SGHRS, CDR2 YFSETQ. The CDR3 here is CASSLQERSTDTQYF. The DNA of the CDR3 is TGCGCCAGCAGCTTGCAGGAACGGAGCACAGATACGCAGTATTTT.

Concerning this clone: One end of the junction is discordant with germline, which a read error may explain. The CDR3 nucleotides read TGCGCCAGCAGCGGACCCGGGACAGGGAACCCTGAAGCTTTCTTT. This translates into CASSGPGTGNPEAFF. J is TRBJ1-1 and V is TRBV5-1, with TRBD1 identical over 9 bases. CDR3 length: 15 residues. Per germline, CDR1 SGHRS and CDR2 YFSETQ.

The V call is TRBV7-9, the J call TRBJ1-1; TRBD1 aligns across 7 bases. This CDR3 has 13 residues. Trimming at V came to 5 bases and at J to 11 bases, leaving 11 bases not matched to a gene. Germline V gene data show CDR1 as SEHNR and CDR2 as FQNEAQ (reference sequence). The CDR3 DNA is TGTGCCAGCAGCCTACAGGGGTTGGGGGTGGCTTTCTTT. This translates into CASSLQGLGVAFF. The full variable domain, its missing parts supplied by reference TRBV7-9 and TRBJ1-1, is DTGVSQNPRHKITKRGQNVTFRCDPISEHNRLYWYRQTLGQGPEFLTYFQNEAQLEKSRLLSDRFSAERPKGSFSTLEIQRTEQGDSAMYLCASSLQGLGVAFFGQGTRLTVV.

There are a few counts of this clone. CDR3 residues: CASSDGVLRGSPLHF. CDR3 DNA: TGCGCCAGCAGCGACGGGGTGTTGAGAGGCTCACCCCTCCACTTT. This chain uses TRBV4-1 with TRBJ1-6, with D hard to call. The CDR3 sequence is 15 residues long. Trimming shortened V by 5 bases and J by 10 bases, and 18 bases separated the two germline ends. From germline, CDR1 is MGHRA and CDR2 YSYEKL.

The rearrangement joins TRBV6-1 to TRBJ1-2; possibly TRBD1 for D (6 bases). The CDR3 has 14 amino acids. Trimming pared 7 bases from V and 6 bases from J, leaving 18 bases between. Germline V gives CDR1 MNHNS, CDR2 SASEGT. As DNA, the CDR3 is TGTGCCAGCAACGTACAGGGTGGTTTCGATGGCTACACCTTC. It specifies CASNVQGGFDGYTF.

This clone showed up just once. The chain is built from TRBV6-5 and TRBJ2-7, with D perhaps matching TRBD1 (5 bases). With 0 bases removed from V and 4 bases from J, the gap between germline ends came to 16 bases. The CDR3 contains 16 residues. Germline CDR1 is MNHEY and CDR2 is SVGAGI. The CDR3, as DNA: TGTGCCAGCAGTTACTCGATAGGGCAGGGATTATACGAGCAGTACTTC. The encoded protein is CASSYSIGQGLYEQYF.

This chain links TRBV2 with TRBJ1-5; the D is unclear. Germline V gene data show CDR1 as SNHLY and CDR2 as FYNNEI. CDR3 length: 14 residues. Deletions cut 5 bases from V and 5 bases from J, with 13 bases between. In DNA, the CDR3 is TGTGCCAGCAGTTTTACCCGCCCAGATCAGCCCCAGCATTTT. Protein: CASSFTRPDQPQHF.

The chain has TRBV6-1 and TRBJ2-7; D is perhaps TRBD1 (5 bases). Trimming took off 5 bases at V and 4 bases at J, with 9 bases between the two ends. Germline V gene data show CDR1 as MNHNS and CDR2 as SASEGT. The CDR3 has 12 residues. The CDR3 DNA reads as TGTGCCAGCAGTCAGGGAAAGTACGAGCAGTACTTC. This sequence encodes CASSQGKYEQYF.

The CDR3 sequence: CASSTGQADTQYF. Here the CDR3 DNA reads TGTGCCAGCAGCACAGGGCAAGCAGATACGCAGTATTTT. The chain employs TRBV5-5 and TRBJ2-3; D might be TRBD1 (6 bases). CDR3 length: 13 residues. Germline V gives CDR1 SGHKS, CDR2 YYEKEE (reference sequence). Trimming pared 4 bases from V and 4 bases from J, leaving 10 bases between.

The chain links TRBV2 to TRBJ1-2; the D is unclear. Trimming cost V 0 bases and J 13 bases, with 12 bases left between them. CDR1 and CDR2 (germline): SNHLY, FYNNEI. This CDR3 has 12 amino acids. The CDR3, as DNA: TGTGCCAGCAGTGAAGCGTGGATCGGGTGCACCTTC. It is translated as CASSEAWIGCTF.

The sample holds a few counts of this clone. This rearrangement joins TRBV5-4 to TRBJ2-5; the match to TRBD2 covers 7 bases. V shed 3 bases, J shed 5 bases, and the junction held 4 bases outside the gene matches. The germline V gene encodes CDR1 SGHNT and CDR2 YYREEE (reference sequence). This CDR3 has 13 residues. The CDR3 DNA sequence: TGTGCCAGCAGCTCCCTTAGCGGGGAGACCCAGTACTTC. Its translation is CASSSLSGETQYF.